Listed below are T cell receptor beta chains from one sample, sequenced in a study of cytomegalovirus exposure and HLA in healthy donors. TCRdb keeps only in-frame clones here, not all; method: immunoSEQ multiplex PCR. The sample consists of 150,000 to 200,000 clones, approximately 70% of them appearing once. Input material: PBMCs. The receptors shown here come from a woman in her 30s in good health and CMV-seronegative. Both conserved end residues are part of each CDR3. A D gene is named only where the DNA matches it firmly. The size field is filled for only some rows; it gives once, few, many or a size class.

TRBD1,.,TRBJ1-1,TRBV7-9,TGTGCCAGCAGCTCAGAAGGGGGCGTCGGTTCCACTGAAGCTTTCTTT,CASSSEGGVGSTEAFF
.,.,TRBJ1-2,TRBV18,TGTGCCAGCTCACCACAACGTAATCCGGGTTCTAACTATGGCTACACCTTC,CASSPQRNPGSNYGYTF
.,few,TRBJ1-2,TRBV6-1,TGTGCCAGCAGTGCCGGGACTGCGTCAGGTGGCTACACCTTC,CASSAGTASGGYTF
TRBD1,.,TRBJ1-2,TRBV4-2,TGTGCCAGCAGCCACGGGACAGCTGGCTACACCTTC,CASSHGTAGYTF
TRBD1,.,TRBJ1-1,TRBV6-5,TGTGCCAGCAGTCTACGGACAGGTTTAGGAGCTTTCTTT,CASSLRTGLGAFF
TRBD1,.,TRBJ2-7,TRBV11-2,TGTGCCAGCAGCTTAATTGACGACAGGGCAGGTGAGCAGTACTTC,CASSLIDDRAGEQYF
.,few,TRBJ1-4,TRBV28,TGTGCCAGCAGCTCCCCCCGAGGGAATCGGGGTGAAAAACTGTTTTTT,CASSSPRGNRGEKLFF
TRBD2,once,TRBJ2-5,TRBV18,TGTGCCAGCTCATCGGGACTAGTCCAAGAGACCCAGTACTTC,CASSSGLVQETQYF
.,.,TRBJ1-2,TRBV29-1,TGCAGCGTTGAAGGTGTATGGGAGGGTTCCTATGGCTACACCTTC,CSVEGVWEGSYGYTF
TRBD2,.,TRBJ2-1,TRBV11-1,TGTGCCAGCAGCTTAAGGCTGACTAGCGGGGGGAAAGCTTATGAGCAGTTCTTC,CASSLRLTSGGKAYEQFF
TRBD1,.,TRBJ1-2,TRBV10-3,TGTGCCATCAGTGATGACAGGGTCGGTGGCTACACCTTC,CAISDDRVGGYTF
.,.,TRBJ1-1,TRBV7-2,TGTGCCAGCAGCTTAGCGCGTCACACTGAAGCTTTCTTT,CASSLARHTEAFF
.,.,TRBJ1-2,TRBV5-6,TGTGCCAGCAGCTTGGTCTCCGTAGCTAACTATGGCTACACCTTC,CASSLVSVANYGYTF
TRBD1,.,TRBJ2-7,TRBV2,TGTGCCAGTGTTGAGGGGGCGCGGCTAGCAGGTTCCTACGAGCAGTACTTC,CASVEGARLAGSYEQYF
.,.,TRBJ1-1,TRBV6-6,TGTGCCAGCAGTTACTCGACTCAGGGGAACACTGAAGCTTTCTTT,CASSYSTQGNTEAFF
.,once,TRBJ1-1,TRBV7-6,TGTGCCAGCAGCCCCATTTCAACCAGGGGTGAAGCTTTCTTT,CASSPISTRGEAFF
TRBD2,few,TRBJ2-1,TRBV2,TGTGCCAGCAGTGACCGAATAGCGGGGGCCAGCTCCTACAATGAGCAGTTCTTC,CASSDRIAGASSYNEQFF
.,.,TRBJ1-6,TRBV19,TGTGCCAGTAGTAAGCAGGGGTCCCCACTGGGTTCACCCCTCCACTTT,CASSKQGSPLGSPLHF
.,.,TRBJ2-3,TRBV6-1,TGTGCCAGCAGTGAACCTGGGGGCGCAGATACGCAGTATTTT,CASSEPGGADTQYF
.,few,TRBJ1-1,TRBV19,TGTGCCAGTAACACCCGGTTCGGAGCTGAAGCTTTCTTT,CASNTRFGAEAFF
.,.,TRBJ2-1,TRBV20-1,TGCAGTGCTAGAGGTCAGAATGAGCAGTTCTTC,CSARGQNEQFF
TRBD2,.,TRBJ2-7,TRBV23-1,TGCGCCAGCAGCCGACCCCGCGCGACTAGCGGGAGACCATTTAGCTCCTACGAGCAGTACTTC,CASSRPRATSGRPFSSYEQYF
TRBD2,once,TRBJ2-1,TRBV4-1,TGCGCCAGCAGCCAAGGGACTAGCGGGCAATACAATGAGCAGTTCTTC,CASSQGTSGQYNEQFF
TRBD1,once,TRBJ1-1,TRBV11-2,TGTGCCAGCAGCTTAACAGGGGCCACTGAAGCTTTCTTT,CASSLTGATEAFF
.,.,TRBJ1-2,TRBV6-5,TGTGCCAGCAGTTACTCGGGGAGGGTTAACTATGGCTACACCTTC,CASSYSGRVNYGYTF
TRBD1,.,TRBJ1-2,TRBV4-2,TGTGCCAGCAGCCCGACAGGGTATAACTATGGCTACACCTTC,CASSPTGYNYGYTF
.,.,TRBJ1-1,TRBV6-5,TGTGCCAGCAGCAGGGAGGGCACTGAAGCTTTCTTT,CASSREGTEAFF
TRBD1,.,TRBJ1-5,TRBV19,TGTGCCAGTCAGGGGGCTCGGAACCAGCCCCAGCATTTT,CASQGARNQPQHF
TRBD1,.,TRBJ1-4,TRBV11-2,TGTGCCAGCAGCTTAGGACAGGGGACTGAGGGTGAAAAACTGTTTTTT,CASSLGQGTEGEKLFF
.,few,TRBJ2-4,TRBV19,TGTGCCAGTAACCGAGAAAGAGGGGGGGAAAACATTCAGTACTTC,CASNRERGGENIQYF
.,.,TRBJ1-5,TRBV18,TGTGCCAGCTCACCCGAGGGTCAGCCCCAGCATTTT,CASSPEGQPQHF
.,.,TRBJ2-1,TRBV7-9,TGTGCCAGCAGCCAGACATCAGGAACTAGACGAGCCTACAATGAGCAGTTCTTC,CASSQTSGTRRAYNEQFF
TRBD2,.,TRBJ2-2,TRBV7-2,TGTGCCAGCAGCCGGACTAGACTACATCGCGGGACCGGGGAGCTGTTTTTT,CASSRTRLHRGTGELFF
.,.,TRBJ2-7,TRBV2,TGTGCCAGCAGTAACAGGATAACCTACGAGCAGTACTTC,CASSNRITYEQYF
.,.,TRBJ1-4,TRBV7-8,TGTGCCAGCAGCTTAGGATACAGGGTTGGGGAAAAACTGTTTTTT,CASSLGYRVGEKLFF
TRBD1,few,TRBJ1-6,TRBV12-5,TGTGCTAGTGGTTTGAAGACAGGGAGCTCCTATAATTCACCCCTCCACTTT,CASGLKTGSSYNSPLHF
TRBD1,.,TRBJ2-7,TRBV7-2,TGTGCCAGCAGCACCACGGGACAGGGATACGAGCAGTACTTC,CASSTTGQGYEQYF
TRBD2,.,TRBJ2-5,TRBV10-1,TGCGCCAGCAGCTCGGGACTAGCGGGGTTGGGAGAGACCCAGTACTTC,CASSSGLAGLGETQYF